The 22 T cell receptor beta chains reported below all come from one sample, sequenced in a study of OX40 agonist ivuxolimab in advanced cancers. The method was immunoSEQ multiplex PCR; TCRdb's version includes in-frame clones alone and lacks a portion of them. Of tens of thousands of clones detected, about 82% appear once; the ten largest clones hold 26%. This material consisted of CD4+ or CD8+ T cells sorted from blood, taken in a trial of the OX40 agonist ivuxolimab. These receptors were taken from an adult with an advanced solid tumor such as melanoma, head and neck, liver or kidney cancer.

The chain has TRBV5-1 and TRBJ1-1; no definite D call. V lost 3 bases and J lost 0, with 12 bases in between. This CDR3 is 15 amino acids long. Germline CDR1 and CDR2: SGHRS and YFSETQ. The CDR3 region has the DNA TGCGCCAGCAGCTGGTCCGGACCGATGAACACTGAAGCTTTCTTT. Amino acids: CASSWSGPMNTEAFF.

This clone showed up just a few times. This chain uses TRBV28 with TRBJ1-2; TRBD1 agrees at 7 bases. The trim removed 5 bases at V and 3 bases at J, leaving 3 bases unmatched. Germline values: CDR1 MDHEN, CDR2 SYDVKM. The CDR3 covers 13 residues. The chain's CDR3 is CASSPQGYYGYTF. CDR3 bases: TGTGCCAGCAGTCCACAGGGGTACTATGGCTACACCTTC.

This chain links TRBV27 with TRBJ2-7; TRBD2 is a possible D gene (6 bases). This CDR3 has 15 residues. The germline V gene encodes CDR1 MNHEY and CDR2 SMNVEV (reference sequence). V lost 3 bases to trimming and J lost 0 bases, with 12 bases between them. This CDR3 reads CASSLTGLNSYEQYF. The CDR3 DNA sequence: TGTGCCAGCAGTTTGACGGGACTGAACTCCTACGAGCAGTACTTC.

This clone was seen a single time. The chain has TRBV4-1 and TRBJ2-3, with 12 bases lining up with TRBD2. With 4 bases clipped from V and 2 bases from J, the junction kept 7 bases outside the gene matches. The CDR3 covers 17 residues. Germline CDR1 MGHRA, CDR2 YSYEKL. The CDR3: CASSLLGLAGTTDTQYF. In nucleotides, the CDR3 is TGCGCCAGCAGCCTCCTCGGACTAGCGGGAACCACAGATACGCAGTATTTT.

This clone was seen only once. The chain employs TRBV4-1 and TRBJ2-7, with D possibly TRBD1 on 5 matching bases. The CDR3 totals 14 residues. V shed 5 bases and J shed 2 bases, with 13 bases lying between them. Germline CDR1 reads MGHRA; CDR2 reads YSYEKL. CDR3 bases: TGCGCCAGCAGCTCGCGTACAGGAGCCTACGAGCAGTACTTC. Translation: CASSSRTGAYEQYF.

J is TRBJ2-1 and V is TRBV11-2; TRBD2 might be the D (5 bases). CDR1 is SGHAT, CDR2 FQNNGV, per germline. V was shortened by 4 bases and J by 9 bases, with 19 bases between the two germline ends. This CDR3 contains 15 residues. The CDR3 loop is CASSSPEEGRIEQFF. The CDR3 nucleotides read TGTGCCAGCAGCTCCCCGGAGGAAGGAAGGATTGAGCAGTTCTTC.

This chain connects TRBV7-9 to TRBJ2-4, with TRBD1 matching 9 bases. Germline-derived CDR1 and CDR2 are SEHNR and FQNEAQ (reference sequence). The CDR3 extends over 13 amino acids. Unmatched junction bases numbered 6, after V lost 8 bases and J lost 7 bases. In nucleotides, the CDR3 is TGTGCCAGCTCCGATGGGACAGGGAACATTCAGTACTTC. It is translated as CASSDGTGNIQYF. Supplemented by reference TRBV7-9 and TRBJ2-4, the full variable domain reads DTGVSQNPRHKITKRGQNVTFRCDPISEHNRLYWYRQTLGQGPEFLTYFQNEAQLEKSRLLSDRFSAERPKGSFSTLEIQRTEQGDSAMYLCASSDGTGNIQYFGAGTRLSVL.

The chain has TRBV6-1 and TRBJ2-7; tentatively, D is TRBD1 (5 bases). V was pared by 1 base and J by 1 base, with 11 bases between. The CDR3 contains 15 residues. Germline assignment: CDR1 MNHNS and CDR2 SASEGT. CDR3 coding DNA: TGTGCCAGCAGTGAAGGACAGCAGTTTTCCTACGAGCAGTACTTC. Translation gives CASSEGQQFSYEQYF.

This clone was counted once. The chain couples TRBV5-1 to TRBJ2-1, with a possible D match to TRBD2 (5 bases). The V end lost 0 bases, the J end lost 6 bases, and 10 bases lay between the germline ends. Germline V gene lookup returns CDR1 SGHRS and CDR2 YFSETQ. This CDR3 is 14 amino acids long. This CDR3 is CASSLERAGNEQFF. DNA of the CDR3: TGCGCCAGCAGCTTGGAGAGGGCGGGCAATGAGCAGTTCTTC.

The chain is built from TRBV6-5 and TRBJ2-7; TRBD1 aligns across 8 bases. In germline, CDR1 is MNHEY, CDR2 SVGAGI. The V gene end was trimmed by 5 bases and the J gene end by 2 bases; junction bases not matched to a gene: 8. The CDR3 is made up of 15 amino acids. The CDR3 nucleotides read TGTGCCAGCAGTCAGTCCACAGGGGGTCCCTACGAGCAGTACTTC. Translated: CASSQSTGGPYEQYF.

Here the CDR3 reads CASSVAAGGQGNYGYTF. The CDR3 DNA sequence: TGTGCCAGCAGCGTAGCGGCCGGGGGACAGGGGAACTATGGCTACACCTTC. V and J are TRBV9 and TRBJ1-2; TRBD1 aligns across 10 bases. The CDR3 runs to 17 residues. V shed 0 bases and J 2 bases; nucleotides not matched to a gene: 7. Germline-derived CDR1 and CDR2 are SGDLS and YYNGEE.

V and J are TRBV2 and TRBJ1-2; D unresolved. The germline V gene has CDR1 SNHLY and CDR2 FYNNEI. V was clipped by 3 bases and J by 7 bases, with 6 bases between them. The CDR3 has 11 residues. The CDR3 loop is CASSEWFGYTF. The DNA of the CDR3 is TGTGCCAGCAGTGAGTGGTTTGGCTACACCTTC. Complete variable domain (other parts from reference TRBV2 and TRBJ1-2): EPEVTQTPSHQVTQMGQEVILRCVPISNHLYFYWYRQILGQKVEFLVSFYNNEISEKSEIFDDQFSVERPDGSNFTLKIRSTKLEDSAMYFCASSEWFGYTFGSGTRLTVV.

The rearrangement links TRBV10-1 to TRBJ2-7, with TRBD1 identical over 8 bases. Looked up from germline, CDR1 is WNHNN and CDR2 is SYGVQD (reference sequence). After removal of 2 bases from V and 6 bases from J, the junction contained 3 bases not matched to a gene. The CDR3 totals 13 residues. DNA for the CDR3: TGCGCCAGCAGTGAGAACAGGGGGATCGAGCAGTACTTC. The encoded protein is CASSENRGIEQYF.

This rearrangement joins TRBV5-6 to TRBJ2-3; TRBD2 aligns across 13 bases. Germline trimming cut 1 base from V and 8 bases from J; bases unmatched to any gene: 4. Germline values: CDR1 SGHDT, CDR2 YYEEEE. The CDR3 contains 15 residues. CDR3 region: CASSLRTSGSSTQYF. The CDR3 region has the DNA TGTGCCAGCAGCTTGAGGACTAGCGGGAGTTCTACGCAGTATTTT.

V usage is TRBV19 and J usage is TRBJ2-1; possibly TRBD1 for D (5 bases). The germline gives CDR1 LNHDA, CDR2 SQIVND (reference sequence). V was trimmed by 1 base and J by 0 bases, leaving 10 bases between them. The CDR3 contains 16 residues. The CDR3 sequence is CASSIGGASSYNEQFF. CDR3 DNA sequence: TGTGCCAGTAGTATAGGTGGGGCTAGCTCCTACAATGAGCAGTTCTTC.

This clone showed up just once. This CDR3 is CASSLDSSNQPQHF. In nucleotides, the CDR3 is TGTGCCAGCAGCTTAGACTCTAGCAATCAGCCCCAGCATTTT. The chain employs TRBV7-9 and TRBJ1-5; no clear D gene. The CDR3 runs to 14 residues. Trimming pared 1 base from V and 0 bases from J, leaving 4 bases between. Germline-derived CDR1 and CDR2 are SEHNR and FQNEAQ (reference sequence).

The gene calls are TRBV19 and TRBJ1-2, with D possibly matching TRBD1 (5 bases). Trimming took off 5 bases at V and 2 bases at J, with 15 bases between the two ends. The germline V gene encodes CDR1 LNHDA and CDR2 SQIVND (reference sequence). This CDR3 comprises 15 residues. Written as DNA, the CDR3 is TGTGCCAGTAGTCCGGGGGTGGTGGAAAACTATGGCTACACCTTC. Its translation is CASSPGVVENYGYTF.

The chain joins TRBV27 to TRBJ1-1, with 8 bases matching TRBD1. The CDR3 totals 15 residues. Trimming removed 4 bases from V and 1 base from J; junction bases left unmatched: 5. Germline CDR1 and CDR2: MNHEY and SMNVEV (reference sequence). The CDR3 sequence: CASSWGQAANTEAFF. The CDR3 DNA reads as TGTGCCAGCAGTTGGGGACAGGCAGCGAACACTGAAGCTTTCTTT.

On this clone: Other DNA sequences in the sample encode the same CDR3. DNA of the CDR3: TGTGCCAGCAGCCAAGGTCCGAACACCGGGGAGCTGTTTTTT. It is translated as CASSQGPNTGELFF. V gene TRBV4-2 combines with J gene TRBJ2-2; D is unclear. The CDR3 has 14 amino acids. Trimming cost V 1 base and J 0 bases, with 3 bases left between them. Germline assignment: CDR1 LGHNA and CDR2 YNFKEQ.

V gene TRBV5-1 combines with J gene TRBJ2-7, with D perhaps matching TRBD1 (6 bases). Germline V CDR1 and CDR2: SGHRS, YFSETQ. The CDR3 extends over 15 amino acids. V was pared by 1 base and J by 3 bases, with 14 bases between. This chain's CDR3 is CASSLSQGRLYEQYF. As DNA, the CDR3 is TGCGCCAGCAGCTTGAGTCAGGGGCGGCTCTACGAGCAGTACTTC.

The chain recombines TRBV19 with TRBJ2-2; D gene ambiguous. The germline V gene encodes CDR1 LNHDA and CDR2 SQIVND (reference sequence). V gave up 6 bases and J gave up 6 bases, with 14 bases separating them. The CDR3 is 14 residues long. Here the CDR3 DNA reads TGTGCCAGTAGCCCTCTCCAAGTACCCGGGGAGCTGTTTTTT. It yields the protein CASSPLQVPGELFF.

This chain uses TRBV9 with TRBJ2-6; D not certain. The germline V gene has CDR1 SGDLS and CDR2 YYNGEE. Trimming cost V 0 bases and J 1 base, with 8 bases left between them. The CDR3 extends over 16 amino acids. CDR3 nucleotides: TGTGCCAGCAGCGTAGAATTGGGGTCTGGGGCCAACGTCCTGACTTTC. It specifies CASSVELGSGANVLTF.